This T cell receptor (beta chain) was identified in a study of T cells in Graves' hyperthyroidism and ophthalmopathy. Orbital computed tomography and thyroid ultrasound, together with serum TRAb and thyroxine and clinical symptoms, were used for diagnoses. This clonotype was seen at least ten times. The germline V and J ends were trimmed by 3 bases and 1 base, with 6 bases remaining between them. This CDR3 has 13 residues. The source material, RNA transcripts, was used to amplify TCR beta CDR3 regions. RT-PCR in the first round (using the HTBI primer set) targeted the TCR CDR3. Each CDR3 protein gets one entry after TCRdb re-called the multiplex PCR reads with MiXCR. Of a few hundred thousand distinct CDR3 sequences listed, 15% to 20% are singletons.

The chain uses TRBV12-3 or TRBV12-4 and TRBJ1-1; D is uncertain. The material sequenced was blood. This receptor was identified in a man between 18 and 35 years old with Graves' ophthalmopathy. DNA for the CDR3: TGTGCCAGCAGTTTCTCGCGGAACACTGAAGCTTTCTTT. Encoded protein: CASSFSRNTEAFF.